The clone carrying this T cell receptor beta chain has more than one count but fewer than ten. What it recognizes is unknown. Using RNA template, CDR3s of TCR alpha and beta were amplified with iRepertoire arm-PCR. Input was about 85-400 ng of tissue mRNA or PBMC total RNA. TCRdb re-derived calls from the multiplex PCR reads in MiXCR, one entry per CDR3 protein. The sample yields 150,000 or so distinct CDR3 sequences, about two fifths seen once. V was trimmed by 0 bases and J by 11 bases, leaving 8 bases between them. Germline V gene data show CDR1 as MRHNA and CDR2 as SNTAGT. The CDR3 loop spans 13 amino acids. This specimen belongs to a study of glioma-infiltrating T cells. Findings and limits, study-wide: Only very few CDR3 sequences appeared in both tissue and blood. Tissue-blood divergence was below expectation in non-neoplastic patients, above in gliomas.

This TCR derives from a human donor with low-grade glioma or glioblastoma, undergoing nonglioma brain surgery, or in good health (not recorded which). The J gene is TRBJ1-6, the V gene TRBV6-4; the D is unclear. Input material: glioma tissue, nonneoplastic brain tissue, or PBMCs (not recorded which). CDR3 coding DNA: TGTGCCAGCAGTGACTCTATTGGGGCACCCCTCCACTTT. Its protein is CASSDSIGAPLHF.